The rows below give T cell receptor beta chains drawn from one sample of a study of T cell responses to AZD1222 COVID-19 vaccine. Sequenced by immunoSEQ multiplex PCR; TCRdb stores in-frame clones only, minus some. The repertoire holds under 150,000 clones, with more than 70% as singletons. The material was peripheral blood, obtained on day 0 of AZD1222 vaccination. The receptors were gathered from an adult in good health. Both conserved end residues are part of each CDR3. The order of the fields is D gene, clone size, J gene, V gene, CDR3 protein, CDR3 DNA. The D gene is left open where the match is weak. The listing skips clone size in some rows; elsewhere it reads once, few, many or a size class.

d_call: -; clone_size: -; j_call: TRBJ2-3; v_call: TRBV4-1; cdr3_aa: CASSQERRAGDTQYF; cdr3_nt: TGCGCCAGCAGCCAAGAGCGGCGGGCTGGAGATACGCAGTATTTT
d_call: -; clone_size: once; j_call: TRBJ1-5; v_call: TRBV7-2; cdr3_aa: CASSFIRQSEPQHF; cdr3_nt: TGTGCCAGCAGCTTTATAAGACAGTCGGAGCCCCAGCATTTT
d_call: TRBD1; clone_size: -; j_call: TRBJ1-1; v_call: TRBV7-9; cdr3_aa: CASSPTGAYTEAFF; cdr3_nt: TGTGCCAGCAGTCCGACAGGGGCCTACACTGAAGCTTTCTTT
d_call: -; clone_size: -; j_call: TRBJ2-3; v_call: TRBV5-4; cdr3_aa: CASSLRQDPTDTQYF; cdr3_nt: TGTGCCAGCAGCCTGAGACAGGACCCCACAGATACGCAGTATTTT
d_call: TRBD1; clone_size: -; j_call: TRBJ2-1; v_call: TRBV9; cdr3_aa: CASSPRQGRNNEQFF; cdr3_nt: TGTGCCAGCAGCCCACGACAGGGGCGTAACAATGAGCAGTTCTTC
d_call: -; clone_size: once; j_call: TRBJ1-6; v_call: TRBV6-5; cdr3_aa: CASSSDTARPLHF; cdr3_nt: TGTGCCAGCAGTTCTGACACCGCCCGACCCCTCCACTTT
d_call: -; clone_size: -; j_call: TRBJ1-1; v_call: TRBV7-2; cdr3_aa: CASSLGGANTEAFF; cdr3_nt: TGTGCCAGCAGCTTAGGGGGCGCGAACACTGAAGCTTTCTTT
d_call: -; clone_size: -; j_call: TRBJ1-2; v_call: TRBV18; cdr3_aa: CASSSDSYGYTF; cdr3_nt: TGTGCCAGCTCATCGGACAGCTATGGCTACACCTTC
d_call: TRBD2; clone_size: -; j_call: TRBJ2-7; v_call: TRBV7-9; cdr3_aa: CASSPVLAGAYEQYF; cdr3_nt: TGTGCCAGCAGCCCTGTACTAGCGGGGGCCTACGAGCAGTACTTC
d_call: -; clone_size: -; j_call: TRBJ1-5; v_call: TRBV28; cdr3_aa: CASSFFTATRGSNQPQHF; cdr3_nt: TGTGCCAGCAGTTTTTTTACCGCAACACGGGGTAGCAATCAGCCCCAGCATTTT
d_call: TRBD1; clone_size: -; j_call: TRBJ1-5; v_call: TRBV6-1; cdr3_aa: CASSARTGGVSNQPQHF; cdr3_nt: TGTGCCAGCAGTGCCAGGACAGGGGGGGTTAGCAATCAGCCCCAGCATTTT
d_call: -; clone_size: -; j_call: TRBJ1-3; v_call: TRBV28; cdr3_aa: CASSIQGDLGGNTIYF; cdr3_nt: TGTGCCAGCAGTATACAGGGTGATCTAGGCGGAAACACCATATATTTT
d_call: -; clone_size: -; j_call: TRBJ2-5; v_call: TRBV2; cdr3_aa: CASSYQETQYF; cdr3_nt: TGTGCCAGCAGTTACCAAGAGACCCAGTACTTC
d_call: -; clone_size: -; j_call: TRBJ1-4; v_call: TRBV5-1; cdr3_aa: CASSQDGNNEKLFF; cdr3_nt: TGCGCCAGCAGCCAGGACGGTAATAATGAAAAACTGTTTTTT
d_call: -; clone_size: -; j_call: TRBJ2-7; v_call: TRBV19; cdr3_aa: CASSPRDMQYEQYF; cdr3_nt: TGTGCCAGTAGCCCCCGAGACATGCAATACGAGCAGTACTTC